These 30 T cell receptor beta chains were all obtained from the same sample, sequenced in a study of shared clonotypes between healthy human individuals. The data were produced by immunoSEQ multiplex PCR, yet TCRdb's version contains in-frame clones alone and is incomplete. The table has around 1.1 million clones, 70% to 85% seen once. Source material: memory CD4+ T cells from PBMCs. Subset: CD45RA-negative fraction. The receptors originated from a man aged 18 to 30 in good health. Some clones in this sample may be carry-over from other donors' samples.

At least ten counts were recorded for this clone. The identical CDR3 is also encoded by other nucleotide sequences in the sample. This CDR3 reads CSVAGETQYF. The CDR3 DNA sequence: TGCAGCGTTGCCGGGGAGACCCAGTACTTC. This chain connects TRBV29-1 to TRBJ2-5; D is unresolved. The CDR3 is 10 amino acids. Germline CDR1 reads SQVTM; CDR2 reads ANQGSEA. Trimming cost V 4 bases and J 5 bases, with 5 bases left between them.

As concerns this clone: Sequence at one end of the junction differs from germline and may be a read error. CDR3 region: CASSQGEGGIYGNTF. In DNA, the CDR3 is TGTGCCAGCAGCCAGGGAGAAGGGGGCATCTATGGCAACACCTTC. J is TRBJ1-2 and V is TRBV4-2; 7 nucleotides line up with TRBD1. CDR1 is LGHNA, CDR2 YNFKEQ, per germline. The CDR3 runs 15 residues.

This chain links TRBV29-1 with TRBJ2-3; 11 bases align to TRBD2. This CDR3 is built from 16 residues. Trimming cost V 2 bases and J 0 bases; bases outside gene matches: 4. CDR1 is SQVTM, CDR2 ANQGSEA, per germline. Written as DNA, the CDR3 is TGCAGCGTTGAACACCTAGCGGGAGGTAGCACAGATACGCAGTATTTT. It yields the protein CSVEHLAGGSTDTQYF.

This clone showed up many times. The chain uses TRBV28 and TRBJ1-1; 8 positions match TRBD1. The CDR3 is made up of 17 amino acids. The germline gives CDR1 MDHEN, CDR2 SYDVKM. V shed 4 bases and J 4 bases; nucleotides not matched to a gene: 14. The CDR3 loop is CASSSRTGSVSGTEAFF. DNA for the CDR3: TGTGCCAGCAGTTCCCGGACAGGGTCGGTTAGTGGCACTGAAGCTTTCTTT.

CDR3 DNA sequence: TGTGCCAGCAGTGCCCCGGGACTAGCGAACACCGGGGAGCTGTTTTTT. This encodes CASSAPGLANTGELFF. This sequence joins TRBV27 and TRBJ2-2, with 8 bases fitting TRBD2. The germline gives CDR1 MNHEY, CDR2 SMNVEV (reference sequence). This CDR3 has 16 amino acids. J was trimmed by 0 bases and V by 5 bases; bases with no gene match: 5.

This clone was observed once. This rearrangement joins TRBV7-9 to TRBJ2-5; 8 positions match TRBD1. V dropped 3 bases and J dropped 2; count of bases not matched to a gene: 2. This CDR3 spans 14 amino acids. Germline V gene sequence: CDR1 SEHNR, CDR2 FQNEAQ (reference sequence). CDR3 sequence reads: CASSFWDRQETQYF. The CDR3 nucleotides are TGTGCCAGCAGCTTCTGGGACAGGCAAGAGACCCAGTACTTC. Full variable domain (remainder filled in from reference TRBV7-9 and TRBJ2-5): DTGVSQNPRHKITKRGQNVTFRCDPISEHNRLYWYRQTLGQGPEFLTYFQNEAQLEKSRLLSDRFSAERPKGSFSTLEIQRTEQGDSAMYLCASSFWDRQETQYFGPGTRLLVL.

The genes are TRBV11-2 and TRBJ2-7, with 10 bases aligning to TRBD1. CDR3 length equals 16 residues. After removal of 5 bases from V and 2 bases from J, the junction contained 9 bases not matched to a gene. Germline V gene sequence: CDR1 SGHAT, CDR2 FQNNGV. CDR3 loop: CASSAPAGTGAYEQYF. CDR3 sequence (DNA): TGTGCCAGCAGCGCGCCCGCCGGGACAGGGGCCTACGAGCAGTACTTC. Full variable domain (missing parts from reference TRBV11-2 and TRBJ2-7): EAGVAQSPRYKIIEKRQSVAFWCNPISGHATLYWYQQILGQGPKLLIQFQNNGVVDDSQLPKDRFSAERLKGVDSTLKIQPAKLEDSAVYLCASSAPAGTGAYEQYFGPGTRLTVT.

The count of this clone is one. V gene TRBV5-1 combines with J gene TRBJ2-1, with 14 bases matching TRBD2. V lost 4 bases, J lost 5 bases, and 5 bases stayed unmatched. Germline CDR1 is SGHRS and CDR2 is YFSETQ. The CDR3 loop spans 16 amino acids. This CDR3 is CASSPGTSGSDNEQFF. The CDR3 coding sequence is TGCGCCAGCAGCCCTGGGACTAGCGGGAGCGACAATGAGCAGTTCTTC.

V is TRBV6-1 and J is TRBJ1-2, with 7 bases matching TRBD1. CDR3 length equals 13 residues. Germline V gene lookup returns CDR1 MNHNS and CDR2 SASEGT. The ends lost 3 bases at V and 8 bases at J; junction bases unmatched: 6. The CDR3 loop is CASSENSDRGYTF. The CDR3 DNA sequence: TGTGCCAGCAGTGAGAACTCGGACAGGGGCTACACCTTC.

The chain employs TRBV9 and TRBJ2-5; TRBD1 agrees at 7 bases. V shed 0 bases and J 4 bases; nucleotides not matched to a gene: 12. CDR1 is SGDLS, CDR2 YYNGEE, per germline. The CDR3 sequence is 17 residues long. For the CDR3, the DNA is TGTGCCAGCAGCGTAGTACCGGACAGGTCCGATCGAGAGACCCAGTACTTC. The encoded protein is CASSVVPDRSDRETQYF.

This clone was found a few times. V and J are TRBV7-6 and TRBJ2-2; no reliable D call. Trimming shortened V by 9 bases and J by 1 base, and 15 bases separated the two germline ends. The CDR3 contains 15 residues. CDR1 and CDR2 from the germline V gene are SGHVS and FNYEAQ. The CDR3 is CASNPRRQNTGELFF. CDR3 bases: TGTGCCAGTAACCCGAGGCGGCAGAACACCGGGGAGCTGTTTTTT.

This clone was seen just once. The chain uses TRBV11-2 and TRBJ2-1; 9 nucleotides agree with TRBD1. Germline V CDR1 and CDR2: SGHAT, FQNNGV. The CDR3 consists of 13 residues. The V and J ends lost 0 bases and 16 bases, in that order; junction bases with no gene match: 7. CDR3 region: CASSLDSGTGTFF. CDR3 in DNA: TGTGCCAGCAGCTTAGACTCCGGGACAGGGACCTTCTTC.

The chain links TRBV4-3 to TRBJ2-7; 9 positions agree with TRBD2. CDR1 is LGHNA, CDR2 YSLEER, per germline. The CDR3 has 17 residues. The trim removed 2 bases at V and 7 bases at J, leaving 15 bases unmatched. CDR3 protein: CASSQHTLAGRSEEQYF. In nucleotides, the CDR3 is TGCGCCAGCAGCCAACATACTCTAGCGGGACGTTCGGAGGAGCAGTACTTC.

The chain couples TRBV18 to TRBJ2-1; tentatively, D is TRBD2 (5 bases). This CDR3 is built from 13 residues. The ends were cut back, 4 bases at V and 7 bases at J, with 11 bases in the middle. Germline CDR1 reads KGHSH; CDR2 reads LQKENI. Here the CDR3 DNA reads TGTGCCAGCTCACAATGGACGGGAAATGAGCAGTTCTTC. It is translated as CASSQWTGNEQFF.

The CDR3 region is CAWSVPSDHNEQFF. CDR3 DNA sequence: TGTGCCTGGAGTGTACCCTCGGACCACAATGAGCAGTTCTTC. V and J are TRBV30 and TRBJ2-1; D remains unclear. This CDR3 has 14 amino acids. Trimming stripped 0 bases from V and 5 bases from J, with 11 bases between. From germline, CDR1 is GTSNPN and CDR2 SVGIG (reference sequence).

The gene calls are TRBV7-9 and TRBJ1-3; perhaps TRBD1 as D (5 bases). V was cut by 3 bases and J by 0 bases, with 21 bases left in between. CDR1 is SEHNR and CDR2 is FQNEAQ in the germline V gene (reference sequence). The CDR3 is made up of 19 amino acids. DNA for the CDR3: TGTGCCAGCAGCTTGCCAGCTTTCGGTACAGGCTCCTCTGGAAACACCATATATTTT. Translation gives CASSLPAFGTGSSGNTIYF. The full variable domain, rest sourced from reference TRBV7-9 and TRBJ1-3, is DTGVSQNPRHKITKRGQNVTFRCDPISEHNRLYWYRQTLGQGPEFLTYFQNEAQLEKSRLLSDRFSAERPKGSFSTLEIQRTEQGDSAMYLCASSLPAFGTGSSGNTIYFGEGSWLTVV.

The CDR3, as DNA: TGTGCCAGCAGCTTCGGGGGATCGAGCTCCTACGAGCAGTACTTC. This codes for CASSFGGSSSYEQYF. The rearrangement joins TRBV7-2 to TRBJ2-5; maybe TRBD2 (6 bases). The J call may be mistaken, given a closer DNA end match to TRBJ2-7. This CDR3 has 15 amino acids. The germline V gene has CDR1 SGHTA and CDR2 FQGNSA.

The chain employs TRBV29-1 and TRBJ2-7; TRBD2 matches at 10 bases. Trimming cost V 4 bases and J 0 bases; bases outside gene matches: 6. The CDR3 length is 15 residues. Germline-derived CDR1 and CDR2 are SQVTM and ANQGSEA. Written as DNA, the CDR3 is TGCAGCGTTGTGGTTAGCGGGAGGAGCTCCTACGAGCAGTACTTC. It encodes CSVVVSGRSSYEQYF.

This clone appeared a single time. The sample carries other DNA sequences with the same CDR3. This chain joins TRBV28 and TRBJ1-1; D perhaps matches TRBD1 (5 bases). Germline V lookup: CDR1 MDHEN, CDR2 SYDVKM. This CDR3 has 14 amino acids. V was shortened by 6 bases and J by 2 bases, with 13 bases between the two germline ends. CDR3 amino acids: CASRTGQLNTEAFF. The CDR3 DNA reads TGTGCCAGCAGGACGGGGCAACTCAACACTGAAGCTTTCTTT.

The chain joins TRBV18 to TRBJ1-3; D remains unclear. Germline CDR1 is KGHSH and CDR2 is LQKENI. The length of the CDR3 is 15 residues. Trimming took 0 bases from V and 2 from J, leaving 8 bases between them. The CDR3 region is CASSPPSSPGNTIYF. CDR3 nucleotides: TGTGCCAGCTCACCACCGTCCTCCCCTGGAAACACCATATATTTT. Full variable domain (remainder filled in from reference TRBV18 and TRBJ1-3): NAGVMQNPRHLVRRRGQEARLRCSPMKGHSHVYWYRQLPEEGLKFMVYLQKENIIDESGMPKERFSAEFPKEGPSILRIQQVVRGDSAAYFCASSPPSSPGNTIYFGEGSWLTVV.

The chain uses TRBV28 and TRBJ2-7; D possibly corresponds to TRBD2 (6 bases). This CDR3 region has 18 residues. From germline, CDR1 is MDHEN and CDR2 SYDVKM. Trimming took 6 bases from V and 0 from J, leaving 24 bases between them. CDR3 loop: CASSPQRARYLSSYEQYF. The CDR3 DNA reads TGTGCCAGCAGCCCCCAGCGGGCTCGATATCTAAGCTCCTACGAGCAGTACTTC.

Details on this clone: Other DNA sequences within the sample encode an identical CDR3. The chain joins TRBV2 to TRBJ2-7, with 7 bases that match TRBD1. The germline CDR1 and CDR2 sequences are SNHLY and FYNNEI. The CDR3 is made up of 14 amino acids. V was clipped by 1 base and J by 0 bases; unmatched bases: 0. The CDR3 DNA sequence: TGTGCCAGCAGTGAAGGACAGGGCTCCTACGAGCAGTACTTC. It codes for CASSEGQGSYEQYF.

The chain links TRBV7-6 to TRBJ2-7; 9 bases match TRBD1. CDR1 and CDR2 (germline): SGHVS, FNYEAQ. The CDR3 runs 17 residues. J was trimmed by 0 bases and V by 4 bases; bases with no gene match: 10. Here the CDR3 DNA reads TGTGCCAGCAGCTCCCCCAGGGACAGGGTTAGCTCCTACGAGCAGTACTTC. Amino acid sequence: CASSSPRDRVSSYEQYF.

This chain connects TRBV14 to TRBJ2-7; 8 bases agree with TRBD2. The CDR3 consists of 14 residues. The V gene's germline CDR1 is SGHDN and CDR2 FVKESK. Trimming at V came to 4 bases and at J to 0 bases, leaving 2 bases not matched to a gene. The CDR3 DNA is TGTGCCAGCAGCCGCGGGGGGCTCTCCTACGAGCAGTACTTC. This translates into CASSRGGLSYEQYF.

The chain is built from TRBV29-1 and TRBJ1-5, with D uncertain. Trimming stripped 6 bases from V and 4 bases from J, with 19 bases between. The CDR3 contains 15 residues. Germline values: CDR1 SQVTM, CDR2 ANQGSEA. The CDR3 here is CSVRQTLESNQPQHF. The CDR3 coding sequence is TGCAGCGTGAGGCAGACTCTCGAGTCAAATCAGCCCCAGCATTTT.

The gene calls are TRBV4-1 and TRBJ2-6; maybe TRBD1 (5 bases). The CDR3 loop spans 17 amino acids. V was cut by 0 bases and J by 2 bases, with 11 bases left in between. The germline gives CDR1 MGHRA, CDR2 YSYEKL. CDR3 DNA sequence: TGCGCCAGCAGCCAAGAGCCTCCAGGGACTGGGGCCAACGTCCTGACTTTC. This codes for CASSQEPPGTGANVLTF.

The V and J genes are TRBV5-6 and TRBJ2-1; TRBD2 aligns across 10 bases. V lost 9 bases to trimming and J lost 9 bases; unmatched junction nucleotides: 15. The CDR3 extends over 15 amino acids. Germline V gene lookup returns CDR1 SGHDT and CDR2 YYEEEE. This chain's CDR3 is CATEDGRSGRIEQFF. CDR3 DNA sequence: TGTGCCACCGAGGACGGGCGTAGCGGGAGGATTGAGCAGTTCTTC.

The chain employs TRBV19 and TRBJ1-1; TRBD1 agrees at 8 bases. After removal of 6 bases from V and 5 bases from J, the junction contained 5 bases not matched to a gene. This CDR3 has 13 amino acids. Germline V gives CDR1 LNHDA, CDR2 SQIVND (reference sequence). CDR3 DNA: TGTGCCAGTAGCCAGGGGGCGCGGACTGAAGCTTTCTTT. Protein product: CASSQGARTEAFF.

This chain joins TRBV5-1 and TRBJ2-5, with D perhaps matching TRBD2 (6 bases). The CDR3 runs 14 residues. The V end was cut by 4 bases, the J end by 1 base, with 11 bases between. Looked up from germline, CDR1 is SGHRS and CDR2 is YFSETQ. CDR3 nucleotide sequence: TGCGCCAGCAGCCTGGGACTGCTCCAAGAGACCCAGTACTTC. Its translation is CASSLGLLQETQYF.

V usage is TRBV29-1 and J usage is TRBJ1-3, with a possible D match to TRBD1 (6 bases). The CDR3 covers 15 residues. Trimming cost V 3 bases and J 4 bases, with 16 bases left between them. In germline, CDR1 is SQVTM, CDR2 ANQGSEA. The CDR3 spells CSVDLPGVGGNTIYF. The CDR3 nucleotides are TGCAGCGTTGATCTGCCAGGGGTGGGGGGAAACACCATATATTTT.